The 2 T cell receptor beta chains below all came from one sample that was sequenced in a study of blood T cells in healthy people across ages. With a J-beta primer mix and a sample-barcoded 5' primer, a second PCR ran about 6 to 11 cycles. TCRdb re-called the 5' RACE reads with MiXCR, one entry per CDR3 protein. The sample shows hundreds of thousands of distinct CDR3 sequences, over 20% of them seen only once. What was sequenced was blood. Receptors originate from a man between 65 and 85 years old in good health.

Many counts were recorded for this clonotype. The rearrangement uses TRBV24-1 and TRBJ2-3, with a weak D call TRBD2 (6 bases). Germline V gene data show CDR1 as KGHDR and CDR2 as SFDVKD. Trimming left V 5 bases short and J 4 bases short, with 12 bases between. The CDR3 length is 14 residues. The CDR3 sequence: CATSAGVKADTQYF. Here the CDR3 DNA reads TGTGCCACCAGTGCGGGAGTTAAGGCAGATACGCAGTATTTT.

This clonotype was picked up many times. The chain has TRBV29-1 and TRBJ2-1; 9 bases are shared with TRBD2. Germline CDR1 SQVTM, CDR2 ANQGSEA. The V segment lost 5 bases and the J segment 8 bases; nucleotides outside the gene matches: 10. The CDR3 loop spans 14 amino acids. CDR3 loop: CSVPMAGGPYEQFF. The CDR3 region has the DNA TGCAGCGTTCCGATGGCGGGAGGGCCCTATGAGCAGTTCTTC.